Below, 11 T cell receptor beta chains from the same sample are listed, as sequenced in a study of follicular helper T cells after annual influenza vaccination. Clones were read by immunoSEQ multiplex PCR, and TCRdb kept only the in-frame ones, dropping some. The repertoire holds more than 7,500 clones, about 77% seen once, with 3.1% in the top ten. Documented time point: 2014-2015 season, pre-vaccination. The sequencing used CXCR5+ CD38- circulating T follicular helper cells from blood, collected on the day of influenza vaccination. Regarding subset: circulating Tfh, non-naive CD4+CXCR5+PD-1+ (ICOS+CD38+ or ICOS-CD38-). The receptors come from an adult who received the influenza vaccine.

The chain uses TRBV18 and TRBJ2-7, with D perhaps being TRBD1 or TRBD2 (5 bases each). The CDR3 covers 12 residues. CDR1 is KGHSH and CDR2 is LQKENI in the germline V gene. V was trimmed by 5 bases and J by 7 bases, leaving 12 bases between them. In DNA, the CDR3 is TGTGCCAGCTCAAATGGGGACGTAGAGCAGTACTTC. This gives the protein CASSNGDVEQYF.

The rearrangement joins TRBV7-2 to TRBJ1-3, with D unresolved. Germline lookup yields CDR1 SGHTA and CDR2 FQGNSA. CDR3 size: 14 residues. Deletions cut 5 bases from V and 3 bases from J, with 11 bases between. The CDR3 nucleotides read TGTGCCAGCAGCCCGAAGGTCTATGGAAACACCATATATTTT. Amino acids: CASSPKVYGNTIYF.

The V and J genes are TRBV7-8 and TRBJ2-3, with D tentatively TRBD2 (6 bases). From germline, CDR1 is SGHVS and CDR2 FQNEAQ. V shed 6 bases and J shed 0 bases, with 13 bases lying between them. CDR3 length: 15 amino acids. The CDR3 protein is CASRGGGTSTDTQYF. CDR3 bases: TGTGCCAGCAGGGGGGGTGGGACTAGCACAGATACGCAGTATTTT.

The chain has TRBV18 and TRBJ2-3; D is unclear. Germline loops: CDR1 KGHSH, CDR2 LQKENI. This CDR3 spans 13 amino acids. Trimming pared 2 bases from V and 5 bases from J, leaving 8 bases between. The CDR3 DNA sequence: TGTGCCAGCTCACCAAGTAAGGGAGATACGCAGTATTTT. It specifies CASSPSKGDTQYF.

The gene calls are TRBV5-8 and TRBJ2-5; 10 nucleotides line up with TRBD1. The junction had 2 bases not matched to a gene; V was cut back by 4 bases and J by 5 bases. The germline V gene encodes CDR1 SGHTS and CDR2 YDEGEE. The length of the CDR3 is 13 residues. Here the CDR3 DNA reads TGTGCCAGCAGCCCGGGACAGGGGGAGACCCAGTACTTC. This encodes CASSPGQGETQYF.

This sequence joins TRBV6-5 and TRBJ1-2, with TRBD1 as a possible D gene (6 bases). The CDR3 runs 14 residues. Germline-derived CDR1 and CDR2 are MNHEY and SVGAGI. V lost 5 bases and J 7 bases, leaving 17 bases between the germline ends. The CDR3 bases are TGTGCCAGCAGTGAAACAGGGCTCCGGGGTGGCTACACCTTC. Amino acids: CASSETGLRGGYTF.

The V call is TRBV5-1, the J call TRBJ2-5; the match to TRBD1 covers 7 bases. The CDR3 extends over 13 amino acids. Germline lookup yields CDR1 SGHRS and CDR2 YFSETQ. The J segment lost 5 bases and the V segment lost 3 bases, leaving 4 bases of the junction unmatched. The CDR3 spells CASSSGQSETQYF. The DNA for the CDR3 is TGCGCCAGCAGCTCGGGACAGTCGGAGACCCAGTACTTC. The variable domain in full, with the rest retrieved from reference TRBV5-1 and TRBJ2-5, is KAGVTQTPRYLIKTRGQQVTLSCSPISGHRSVSWYQQTPGQGLQFLFEYFSETQRNKGNFPGRFSGRQFSNSRSEMNVSTLELGDSALYLCASSSGQSETQYFGPGTRLLVL.

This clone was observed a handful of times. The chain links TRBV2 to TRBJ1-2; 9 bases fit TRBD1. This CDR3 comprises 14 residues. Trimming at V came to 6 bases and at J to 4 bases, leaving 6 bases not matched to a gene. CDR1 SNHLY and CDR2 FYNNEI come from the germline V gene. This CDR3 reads CASSATGGGYGYTF. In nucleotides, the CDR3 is TGTGCCAGCAGCGCTACAGGGGGCGGCTATGGCTACACCTTC. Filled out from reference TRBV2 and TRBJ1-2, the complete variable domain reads EPEVTQTPSHQVTQMGQEVILRCVPISNHLYFYWYRQILGQKVEFLVSFYNNEISEKSEIFDDQFSVERPDGSNFTLKIRSTKLEDSAMYFCASSATGGGYGYTFGSGTRLTVV.

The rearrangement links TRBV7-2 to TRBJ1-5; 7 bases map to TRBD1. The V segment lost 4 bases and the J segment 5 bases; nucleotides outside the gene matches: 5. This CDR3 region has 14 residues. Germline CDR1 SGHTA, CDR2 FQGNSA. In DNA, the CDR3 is TGTGCCAGCAGCTCCGACAGGGTTTATCAGCCCCAGCATTTT. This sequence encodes CASSSDRVYQPQHF.

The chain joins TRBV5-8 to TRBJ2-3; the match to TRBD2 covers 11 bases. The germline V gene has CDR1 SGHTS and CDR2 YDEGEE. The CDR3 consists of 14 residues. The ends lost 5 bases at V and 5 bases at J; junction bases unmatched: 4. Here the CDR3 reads CASSSGRVGDTQYF. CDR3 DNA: TGTGCCAGCAGTAGCGGGAGGGTTGGAGATACGCAGTATTTT.

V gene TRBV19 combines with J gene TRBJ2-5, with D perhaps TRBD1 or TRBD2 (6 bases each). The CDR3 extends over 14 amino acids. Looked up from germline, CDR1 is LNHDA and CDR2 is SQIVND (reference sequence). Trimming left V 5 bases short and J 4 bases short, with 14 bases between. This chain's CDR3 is CASSSWGRGETQYF. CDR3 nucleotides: TGTGCCAGTAGTTCCTGGGGGCGGGGAGAGACCCAGTACTTC.